The next 23 T cell receptor beta chains were all read from a single sample in a study of CD8 T cells in Susac syndrome. After extraction with the RNeasy kit, roughly 0.45 to 1 ug of the RNA was reverse transcribed using random hexamers. TCRdb recomputed calls from the immunoSEQ multiplex PCR reads with MiXCR, one row per CDR3 protein. The sample carries over 100,000 distinct CDR3 sequences, roughly 94% recorded once. Sequencing was performed on CD8+ T cells from PBMCs. These receptors all stem from a human donor with Susac syndrome.

The chain couples TRBV29-1 to TRBJ1-1, with D uncertain. The CDR3 totals 14 residues. The V and J ends lost 7 bases and 1 base respectively, with 16 bases between them. Germline values: CDR1 SQVTM, CDR2 ANQGSEA. CDR3 in amino acids: CSAWSGRSNTEAFF. CDR3 nucleotides: TGCAGCGCGTGGAGTGGCCGATCGAACACTGAAGCTTTCTTT. Supplemented by reference TRBV29-1 and TRBJ1-1, the full variable domain reads SAVISQKPSRDICQRGTSLTIQCQVDSQVTMMFWYRQQPGQSLTLIATANQGSEATYESGFVIDKFPISRPNLTFSTLTVSNMSPEDSSIYLCSAWSGRSNTEAFFGQGTRLTVV.

This rearrangement joins TRBV2 to TRBJ2-7; D might be TRBD1 (7 bases). V lost 1 base to trimming and J lost 1 base, with 14 bases between them. Looked up from germline, CDR1 is SNHLY and CDR2 is FYNNEI. The CDR3 consists of 16 residues. The CDR3 protein is CASSEDQGGRSYEQYF. The CDR3 nucleotides read TGTGCCAGCAGTGAAGATCAGGGGGGACGGTCCTACGAGCAGTACTTC.

This sequence joins TRBV20-1 and TRBJ2-3; D could derive from TRBD1 or TRBD2 (6 bases each). Trimming took off 2 bases at V and 4 bases at J, with 13 bases between the two ends. Germline lookup yields CDR1 DFQATT and CDR2 SNEGSKA (reference sequence). CDR3 size: 14 residues. This CDR3 is CSARRLRGADTQYF. The CDR3, as DNA: TGCAGTGCTAGACGATTAAGGGGGGCAGATACGCAGTATTTT.

The chain joins TRBV20-1 to TRBJ2-7; D not resolved. Per germline, CDR1 DFQATT and CDR2 SNEGSKA (reference sequence). Trimming left V 0 bases short and J 0 bases short, with 12 bases between. The CDR3 spans 15 residues. CDR3 in amino acids: CSARDPPTGSYEQYF. CDR3 in DNA: TGCAGTGCTAGAGACCCCCCGACCGGCTCCTACGAGCAGTACTTC.

Here the CDR3 DNA reads TGCAGCGCGGATCGGGGACAGGGGCTCAATGAGCAGTTCTTC. As protein: CSADRGQGLNEQFF. This rearrangement joins TRBV29-1 to TRBJ2-1, with 10 bases matching TRBD1. The CDR3 has 14 residues. Germline V lookup: CDR1 SQVTM, CDR2 ANQGSEA. After removal of 7 bases from V and 6 bases from J, the junction contained 9 bases not matched to a gene.

The chain couples TRBV20-1 to TRBJ2-2; D uncertain. Germline-derived CDR1 and CDR2 are DFQATT and SNEGSKA (reference sequence). V shed 3 bases and J shed 8 bases, with 16 bases lying between them. The CDR3 runs 14 residues. CDR3 region: CSASDHRAPGELFF. In DNA form, the CDR3 reads TGCAGTGCTAGTGACCATAGGGCGCCGGGGGAGCTGTTTTTT.

The rearrangement joins TRBV6-5 to TRBJ2-5; 8 bases are a match to TRBD2. The germline V gene encodes CDR1 MNHEY and CDR2 SVGAGI. The CDR3 length is 17 residues. After removal of 0 bases from V and 3 bases from J, the junction contained 9 bases not matched to a gene. Here the CDR3 reads CASSYSISGGGKETQYF. The CDR3 coding sequence is TGTGCCAGCAGTTACTCGATCTCGGGGGGGGGCAAAGAGACCCAGTACTTC.

This chain joins TRBV29-1 and TRBJ2-2; D tentatively reads TRBD1 or TRBD2 (6 bases each). Germline lookup yields CDR1 SQVTM and CDR2 ANQGSEA. The CDR3 is made up of 16 amino acids. V lost 4 bases and J 1 base, leaving 16 bases between the germline ends. The CDR3 reads CSVVSPGARNTGELFF. DNA for the CDR3: TGCAGCGTTGTATCGCCGGGGGCGCGGAACACCGGGGAGCTGTTTTTT.

The chain recombines TRBV9 with TRBJ1-1; D is unclear. Germline V lookup: CDR1 SGDLS, CDR2 YYNGEE. The CDR3 runs 16 residues. The germline V and J ends were trimmed by 0 bases and 0 bases, with 12 bases remaining between them. CDR3 sequence: CASSVDRGGLNTEAFF. The CDR3 DNA reads as TGTGCCAGCAGCGTAGATCGTGGAGGGTTGAACACTGAAGCTTTCTTT.

The rearrangement joins TRBV27 to TRBJ2-2, with TRBD2 matching over 7 bases. Germline CDR1 reads MNHEY; CDR2 reads SMNVEV (reference sequence). J gave up 6 bases and V 4 bases, and 5 bases lay outside the gene matches. This CDR3 comprises 14 residues. The CDR3 bases are TGTGCCAGCAGTTCCGAGCGGGGCGCCGGGGAGCTGTTTTTT. The encoded protein is CASSSERGAGELFF.

This chain connects TRBV6-5 to TRBJ1-1; 9 nucleotides align to TRBD1. Germline-derived CDR1 and CDR2 are MNHEY and SVGAGI. J lost 7 bases, V lost 5 bases, and 11 bases had no gene match. CDR3 length: 15 residues. The chain's CDR3 is CASSKRTGAPDEAFF. The CDR3 DNA sequence: TGTGCCAGCAGTAAACGGACAGGGGCGCCGGATGAAGCTTTCTTT.

J is TRBJ1-5 and V is TRBV2, with 10 bases aligning to TRBD1. The CDR3 runs to 14 residues. The germline V gene encodes CDR1 SNHLY and CDR2 FYNNEI. With V trimmed by 4 bases and J by 7 bases, 4 bases remained unmatched. The DNA of the CDR3 is TGTGCCAGCAGTGGACAGGGGGCTTACCAGCCCCAGCATTTT. This gives the protein CASSGQGAYQPQHF.

The chain has TRBV29-1 and TRBJ2-7; 8 bases align to TRBD1. The junction had 4 bases not matched to a gene; V was cut back by 6 bases and J by 0 bases. The germline V gene has CDR1 SQVTM and CDR2 ANQGSEA. The CDR3 is made up of 13 amino acids. This chain's CDR3 is CSVRTGSSYEQYF. Written as DNA, the CDR3 is TGCAGCGTCAGGACAGGGAGCTCCTACGAGCAGTACTTC.

This clonotype was counted a single time. CDR3 sequence reads: CAWSRADYEQYF. The CDR3 DNA is TGTGCCTGGAGTCGGGCGGACTACGAGCAGTACTTC. The rearrangement uses TRBV30 and TRBJ2-7; no clear D. The CDR3 sequence is 12 residues long. Trimming left V 2 bases short and J 3 bases short, with 8 bases between. The germline V gene encodes CDR1 GTSNPN and CDR2 SVGIG (reference sequence). Looking up the rest from reference TRBV30 and TRBJ2-7 gives the full variable domain: SQTIHQWPATLVQPVGSPLSLECTVEGTSNPNLYWYRQAAGRGLQLLFYSVGIGQISSEVPQNLSASRPQDRQFILSSKKLLLSDSGFYLCAWSRADYEQYFGPGTRLTVT.

The rearrangement links TRBV5-4 to TRBJ2-1; D not resolved. Trimming cost V 7 bases and J 4 bases, with 12 bases left between them. The CDR3 is 13 residues long. CDR1 and CDR2 (germline): SGHNT, YYREEE (reference sequence). The CDR3 sequence is CASEDTLYNEQFF. CDR3 coding DNA: TGTGCCAGCGAAGACACGCTATACAATGAGCAGTTCTTC.

The chain links TRBV6-5 to TRBJ2-1; D possibly corresponds to TRBD2 (5 bases). The CDR3 spans 13 residues. V lost 8 bases and J lost 2, with 10 bases in between. Germline lookup yields CDR1 MNHEY and CDR2 SVGAGI. The CDR3: CASGIGTYNEQFF. CDR3 coding DNA: TGTGCCAGCGGTATCGGGACCTACAATGAGCAGTTCTTC.

V gene TRBV7-9 combines with J gene TRBJ1-6; D is perhaps TRBD1 (6 bases). V lost 1 base, J lost 10 bases, and 14 bases lay in between. Germline lookup yields CDR1 SEHNR and CDR2 FQNEAQ (reference sequence). The CDR3 runs 15 residues. This chain's CDR3 is CASSLDRAAGSPLHF. The CDR3, as DNA: TGTGCCAGCAGCTTAGACAGGGCTGCCGGCTCACCCCTCCACTTT.

This sequence joins TRBV25-1 and TRBJ1-2, with 9 bases fitting TRBD1. From germline, CDR1 is MGHDK and CDR2 SYGVNS. Trimming cost V 6 bases and J 5 bases; bases outside gene matches: 10. This CDR3 comprises 15 residues. CDR3 sequence: CASSDPAGTGYGYTF. For the CDR3, the DNA is TGTGCCAGCAGCGACCCGGCCGGGACAGGGTATGGCTACACCTTC.

This chain connects TRBV1 to TRBJ1-4; the table's D gene call, TRBD1, was not cross checked with the DNA. TRBV1 is recorded as a pseudogene. CDR3 length: 14 residues. The CDR3 protein is CTSSHRGDNEKLFF. The DNA of the CDR3 is TGCACCAGCAGCCACAGGGGAGATAATGAAAAACTGTTTTTT.

The V call is TRBV6-2 or TRBV6-3, the J call TRBJ2-7; 9 bases agree with TRBD1. CDR1 and CDR2 from the germline V gene are MNHEY and SVGEGT. The V segment lost 2 bases and the J segment 6 bases; nucleotides outside the gene matches: 5. The CDR3 sequence is 14 residues long. The CDR3 region is CASSYGTGPFEQYF. The CDR3 DNA sequence: TGTGCCAGCAGTTACGGGACAGGGCCGTTCGAGCAGTACTTC.

The chain carries TRBV7-2 and TRBJ2-3; no clear D gene. V was clipped by 1 base and J by 5 bases, with 13 bases between them. This CDR3 region has 15 residues. CDR1 is SGHTA and CDR2 is FQGNSA in the germline V gene. CDR3: CASSLGSATVDTQYF. CDR3 nucleotide sequence: TGTGCCAGCAGCTTAGGGAGTGCTACGGTAGATACGCAGTATTTT. The full variable domain, in which reference TRBV7-2 and TRBJ2-3 provide the parts outside the CDR3, is GAGVSQSPSNKVTEKGKDVELRCDPISGHTALYWYRQSLGQGLEFLIYFQGNSAPDKSGLPSDRFSAERTGGSVSTLTIQRTQQEDSAVYLCASSLGSATVDTQYFGPGTRLTVL.

J is TRBJ2-1 and V is TRBV5-5, with TRBD1 identical over 10 bases. The ends lost 4 bases at V and 4 bases at J; junction bases unmatched: 8. Germline CDR1 SGHKS, CDR2 YYEKEE (reference sequence). The CDR3 is 16 amino acids. As DNA, the CDR3 is TGTGCCAGCAGCCCGCCGACAGGGGGCCTTTACAATGAGCAGTTCTTC. This encodes CASSPPTGGLYNEQFF.

The genes are TRBV7-9 and TRBJ1-3; D is uncertain. CDR1 and CDR2 (germline): SEHNR, FQNEAQ (reference sequence). This CDR3 region has 14 residues. Trimming removed 4 bases at V and 7 bases at J, with 14 bases between. The CDR3 is CASSSPETVNTIYF. The DNA for the CDR3 is TGTGCCAGCAGCTCCCCGGAGACCGTGAACACCATATATTTT.